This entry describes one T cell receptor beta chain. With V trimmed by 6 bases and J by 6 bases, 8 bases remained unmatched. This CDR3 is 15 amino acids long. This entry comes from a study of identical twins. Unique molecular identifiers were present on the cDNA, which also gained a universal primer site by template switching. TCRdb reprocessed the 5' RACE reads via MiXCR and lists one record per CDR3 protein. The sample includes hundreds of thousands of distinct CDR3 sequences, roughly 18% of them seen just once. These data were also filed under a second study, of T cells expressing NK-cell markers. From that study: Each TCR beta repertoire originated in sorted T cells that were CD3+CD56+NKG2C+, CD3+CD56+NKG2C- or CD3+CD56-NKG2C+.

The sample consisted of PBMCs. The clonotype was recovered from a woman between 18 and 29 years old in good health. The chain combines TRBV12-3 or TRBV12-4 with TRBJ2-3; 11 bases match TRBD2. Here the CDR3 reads CASRPLAGGGDTQYF. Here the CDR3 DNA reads TGTGCCAGCAGACCCCTAGCGGGAGGTGGGGATACGCAGTATTTT.